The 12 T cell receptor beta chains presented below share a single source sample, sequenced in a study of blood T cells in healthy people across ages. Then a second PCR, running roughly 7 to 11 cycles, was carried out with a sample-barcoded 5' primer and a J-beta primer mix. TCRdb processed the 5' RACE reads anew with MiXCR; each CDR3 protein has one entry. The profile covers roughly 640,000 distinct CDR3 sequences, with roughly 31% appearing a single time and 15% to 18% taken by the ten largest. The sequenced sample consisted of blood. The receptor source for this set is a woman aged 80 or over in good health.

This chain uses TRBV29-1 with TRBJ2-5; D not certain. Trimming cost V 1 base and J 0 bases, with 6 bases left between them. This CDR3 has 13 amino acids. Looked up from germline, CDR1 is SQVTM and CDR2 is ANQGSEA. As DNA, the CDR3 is TGCAGCGTTGAAGGGCTTTACCAAGAGACCCAGTACTTC. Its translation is CSVEGLYQETQYF.

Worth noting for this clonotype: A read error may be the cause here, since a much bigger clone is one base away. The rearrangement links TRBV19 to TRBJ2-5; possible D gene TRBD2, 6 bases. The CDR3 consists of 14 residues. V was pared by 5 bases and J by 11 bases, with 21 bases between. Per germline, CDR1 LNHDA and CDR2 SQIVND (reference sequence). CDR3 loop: CASSLNGGSNEQYF. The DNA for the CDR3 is TGTGCCAGTAGTCTGAACGGAGGGAGCAATGAGCAGTACTTC.

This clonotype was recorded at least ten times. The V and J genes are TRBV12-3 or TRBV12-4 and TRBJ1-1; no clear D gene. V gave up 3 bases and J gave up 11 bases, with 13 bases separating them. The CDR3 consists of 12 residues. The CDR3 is CASSLRQTRAFF. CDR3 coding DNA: TGTGCCAGCAGTTTGAGACAAACGAGGGCTTTCTTT.

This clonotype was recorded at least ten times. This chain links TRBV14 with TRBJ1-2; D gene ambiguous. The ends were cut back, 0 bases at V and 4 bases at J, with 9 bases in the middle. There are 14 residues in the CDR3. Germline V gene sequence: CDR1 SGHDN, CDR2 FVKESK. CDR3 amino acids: CASSQDRRSYGYTF. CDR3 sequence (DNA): TGTGCCAGCAGCCAAGATCGGCGGTCCTATGGCTACACCTTC.

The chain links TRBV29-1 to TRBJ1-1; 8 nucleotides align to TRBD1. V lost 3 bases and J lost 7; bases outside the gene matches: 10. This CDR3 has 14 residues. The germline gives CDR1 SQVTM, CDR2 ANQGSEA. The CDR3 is CSVEAGGARIEAFF. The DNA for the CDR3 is TGCAGCGTTGAGGCAGGGGGCGCAAGGATTGAAGCTTTCTTT.

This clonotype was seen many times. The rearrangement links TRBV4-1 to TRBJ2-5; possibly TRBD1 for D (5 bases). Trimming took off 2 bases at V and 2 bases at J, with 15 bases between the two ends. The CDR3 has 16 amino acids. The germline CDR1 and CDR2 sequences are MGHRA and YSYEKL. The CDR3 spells CASSQSYSGIQETQYF. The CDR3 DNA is TGCGCCAGCAGCCAATCCTATTCAGGGATACAAGAGACCCAGTACTTC.

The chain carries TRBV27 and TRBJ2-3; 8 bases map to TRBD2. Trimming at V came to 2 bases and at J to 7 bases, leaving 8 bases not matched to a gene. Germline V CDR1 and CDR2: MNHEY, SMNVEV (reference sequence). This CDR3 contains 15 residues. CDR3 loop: CASSLTGLAVNTQYF. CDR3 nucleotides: TGTGCCAGCAGTTTAACAGGACTAGCTGTGAATACGCAGTATTTT.

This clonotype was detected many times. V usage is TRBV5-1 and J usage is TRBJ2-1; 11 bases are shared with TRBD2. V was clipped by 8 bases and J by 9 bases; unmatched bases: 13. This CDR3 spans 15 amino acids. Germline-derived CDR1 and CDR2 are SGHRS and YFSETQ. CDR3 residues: CASNSGGAFLSEQFF. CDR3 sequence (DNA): TGCGCCAGTAATAGCGGGGGGGCCTTCTTGAGTGAGCAGTTCTTC.

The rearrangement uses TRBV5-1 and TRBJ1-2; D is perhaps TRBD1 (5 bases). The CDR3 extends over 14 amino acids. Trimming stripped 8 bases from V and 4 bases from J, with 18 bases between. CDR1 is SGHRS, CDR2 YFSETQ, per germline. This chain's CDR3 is CASVRDRSFYGYTF. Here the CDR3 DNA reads TGCGCCAGTGTCCGGGACCGATCTTTCTATGGCTACACCTTC.

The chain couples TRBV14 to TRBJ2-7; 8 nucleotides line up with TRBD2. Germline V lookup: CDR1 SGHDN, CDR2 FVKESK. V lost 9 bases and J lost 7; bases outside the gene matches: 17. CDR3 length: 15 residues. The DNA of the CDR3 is TGTGCCAGTTTCCCTGGGACTAGTCGGTTCAATGAGCAGTACTTC. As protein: CASFPGTSRFNEQYF.

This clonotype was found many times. The CDR3 is CSVGRGQGEQYF. DNA of the CDR3: TGCAGCGTTGGCAGGGGGCAGGGCGAGCAGTACTTC. The rearrangement links TRBV29-1 to TRBJ2-7; 8 nucleotides align to TRBD1. The CDR3 loop spans 12 amino acids. Germline V CDR1 and CDR2: SQVTM, ANQGSEA. With V trimmed by 4 bases and J by 6 bases, 5 bases remained unmatched.

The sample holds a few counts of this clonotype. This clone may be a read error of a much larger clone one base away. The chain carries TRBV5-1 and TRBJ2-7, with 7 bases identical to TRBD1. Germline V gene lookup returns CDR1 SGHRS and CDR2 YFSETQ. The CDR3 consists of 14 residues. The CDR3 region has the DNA TGCACCAGCAGCACCCTCGGACAGGTGAACGAGCAGTACTTC. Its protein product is CTSSTLGQVNEQYF.